This entry features one TCR beta chain sequence. Antigen unknown. The method was immunoSEQ multiplex PCR; TCRdb's version includes in-frame clones alone and lacks a portion of them. In the table there are 95,000 to 110,000 clones, approximately 90% of which are singletons. The data stem from a study of T cell responses to AZD1222 COVID-19 vaccine. Notes on the study in general: Among spike-specific TCRs, nearly half reportedly target unmutated variant regions.

This CDR3 comprises 13 residues. Germline CDR1 SGHDT, CDR2 YYEEEE. Deletions cut 0 bases from V and 4 bases from J, with 8 bases between. The receptor was isolated from an adult who received the AZD1222 COVID-19 vaccine. The sample was peripheral blood, taken 28 days after the second AZD1222 dose. The V call is TRBV5-6, the J call TRBJ2-7, with D unresolved. CDR3 amino acids: CASSLDPLYEQYF. CDR3 DNA sequence: TGTGCCAGCAGCTTGGACCCACTTTACGAGCAGTACTTC.